This note documents a single T cell receptor (beta chain) sequence. The antigen it recognizes is unknown. No much larger clonotype is one base removed from it; base qualities were not supplied. The cysteine opens and the phenylalanine closes a CDR3 of 17 amino acids. CDR3 DNA only is kept here, 51 bases in frame from base 1. The germline V gene sets CDR1 to SGHRS and CDR2 to YFSETQ. V lost 3 bases and J lost 1 base, and the count of bases not matched to a germline gene is 10. Participants were included only if at least one PBMC sample before ART initiation and at least two post-ART samples were available. Treatment was received in the United States of America by all participants with HIV. Before DNA extraction, cryopreserved samples of about 0.9-10 million PBMC were thawed and then washed. At the time of the earliest PBMC sample, participants with HIV were aged between roughly 20 and 54 years. Per participant, PBMC samples came from 1-4 timepoints prior to ART initiation and 2-8 timepoints following ART initiation, for a median of 7 samples. Serial HIV viral load, CD4+ T-cell count, ART history and demographic data were obtained for every participant. Using a Qiagen kit on a QIAcube, genomic DNA was extracted from unsorted PBMC, with samples processed in batches of 12.

The immunoSEQ hsTCRB v3.0 assay was used at survey level resolution to sequence the TRB variable region. The targeted TRB sequencing depth was 40,000-50,000 T-cell genomes per sample. Pooled TRB libraries were sequenced on an Illumina MiSeq with a v3 150-cycle kit. Processing in the source paper ran as follows. Repertoire analysis was run in R within a reproducible Nextflow workflow that covered QC, data transformation and analysis. Custom analyses were implemented in LymphoSeq2, an R package for AIRR-Seq data exploration. A handful of samples yielding fewer than 5000 total TRB sequences were excluded, leaving 188 analyzed HIV repertoires. Among the roughly 180 retained HIV repertoires, some 60 were collected before ART initiation and some 130 after ART initiation. Each repertoire was downsampled to 5000 TRB nucleotide sequences, and summary statistics were averaged across 100 downsampling iterations. Only TRB sequences with CDR3 regions of at least seven amino acids were retained for analysis. A Shannon entropy-derived clonality score and the Gini coefficient were used to measure diversity. Repertoire networks linked the top 5000 CDR3 amino acid sequences whenever two sequences differed by an edit distance of one. For TRB CDR3 amino acid sequences, antigen specificity groups and MHC restriction were predicted with GLIPH2. To flag known associations with CMV, EBV, HIV or tissue antigens, CDR3 amino acid sequences were compared against VDJdb and McPAS-TCR. Pre-ART, post-ART and control groups were compared with Wilcoxon signed-rank tests and Holm-Bonferroni correction. Imported from immuneACCESS, the table was reduced by TCRdb to in-frame sequences with V and J called. These copies leave out some clones; in studies compared against another copy, an unresolved V gene accounts for under half, and the cause of the remainder is not known. Clone size and the V and J calls come from that table; the DNA yielded D and trimming. The sample table records tens of thousands of clones; approximately 85% of these occur just once. The ten largest clones take up roughly 14% of the sample.

This specimen belongs to a study of long-term antiretroviral therapy in people with HIV (dated by TCRdb to the early 2020s). Concerning the study at large: The earliest samples were collected roughly a decade before the 2015 WHO recommendation for immediate ART, at a time when ART was usually postponed until CD4 counts fell. This retrospective serial study examined whether starting ART and sustained HIV suppression were associated with changes in the composition and diversity of the TRB repertoire in peripheral blood. A total of fewer than 200 cryopreserved PBMC samples were contributed to the cohort by 30 adults with confirmed HIV infection, with samples collected serially over a mean of approximately six years (range 1-12). Among the 30 or so participants with HIV, around 10 were female. No cross-contamination during QIAcube processing turned up in test extractions that ran a monoclonal T-cell line alongside about 30 polyclonal samples. General findings and caveats noted by the study authors: Owing to limited PBMC availability, only the TCR beta chain was sequenced, without alpha chain pairing. No data were available on ART adherence, viral resistance or therapy changes, limiting inferences about post-ART repertoire changes. Expanded TRB clones identified before ART initiation dominated the repertoire at all time points, although this dominance fluctuated and declined in many PLHIV after ART. Starting ART was linked to a significant rise in TRB diversity, yet even after long-term ART the diversity remained significantly lower than in transplant donor controls. Compared with controls, HIV repertoires had narrower CDR3 length ranges, and the network structure pointed to an antigen-experienced repertoire that shifted only slightly toward naive after ART. Samples dated from the mid-2000s to the late 2010s, and the ART regimens used may be less effective than current ones. Because cell numbers in pre-ART samples were limited, unsorted PBMC were profiled instead of sorted CD4+ and CD8+ T cells.

The clonotype comes from a young man with HIV. The chain couples TRBV5-1 to TRBJ2-1; TRBD2 fits 7 bases in the junction. Sample: unsorted PBMCs, taken 0.3 years after starting antiretroviral therapy. Here the CDR3 is given as CASSYPAGGRSYNEQFF. The nucleotide sequence reads as follows: TGCGCCAGCAGCTATCCCGCCGGCGGGAGATCCTACAATGAGCAGTTCTTC.